A selection of T cell receptor beta chains follows, all from one sample in a study of CD8+CD57+ T cells in acquired aplastic anemia. One entry per CDR3 protein results from TCRdb running MiXCR on the reads. Of 150,000 to 170,000 distinct CDR3 sequences in the sample, approximately 52% were seen once. Sequencing was carried out using sorted CD4+, CD8+, or CD8+CD57+ T cells (not recorded which) from PBMCs. These receptors were collected from a human donor with aplastic anemia. The CDR3 runs from the conserved cysteine through the conserved F or W. D genes are given only for firm matches. Where a row states a size, it is once, few, many or the class of an expanded clone; other rows omit it.

D	J	V	size	CDR3	DNA
NA	TRBJ2-7	TRBV6-2/TRBV6-3	many	CASTDRPSYEQYF	TGTGCCAGCACCGACCGGCCCTCCTACGAGCAGTACTTC
NA	TRBJ2-1	TRBV7-9	many	CASSYDWQVAYNEQFF	TGTGCCAGCAGCTACGACTGGCAAGTGGCCTACAATGAGCAGTTCTTC
NA	TRBJ2-6	TRBV20-1	NA	CSAWDLAVLTF	TGCAGTGCTTGGGATCTAGCCGTCCTGACTTTC
NA	TRBJ2-7	TRBV7-9	NA	CASSFGRNSYEQYF	TGTGCCAGCAGCTTCGGACGCAACTCCTACGAGCAGTACTTC
TRBD1	TRBJ2-1	TRBV7-8	few	CASSLDRGPYYEQFF	TGTGCCAGCAGCTTGGACAGGGGGCCTTACTATGAGCAGTTCTTC
NA	TRBJ2-1	TRBV24-1	once	CATSDFDQRGEQLF	TGTGCCACCAGTGATTTTGACCAAAGGGGTGAGCAGCTCTTC
NA	TRBJ1-1	TRBV6-2/TRBV6-3	once	CASSGGEATEAFF	TGTGCCAGCAGTGGCGGGGAGGCCACTGAAGCTTTCTTT
NA	TRBJ2-3	TRBV9	once	CASSVDQGSTDTQYF	TGTGCCAGCAGCGTAGATCAGGGTTCCACAGATACGCAGTATTTT
TRBD1	TRBJ2-7	TRBV27	NA	CASSTRDRGLCEQYF	TGTGCCAGCAGTACTCGGGACAGGGGTCTGTGCGAGCAGTACTTC
NA	TRBJ1-6	TRBV19	NA	CASSPWTVVYNSPLHF	TGTGCCAGTAGTCCGTGGACAGTGGTATATAATTCACCCCTCCACTTT
TRBD1	TRBJ2-7	TRBV10-3	NA	CAISDQAGGAEQYF	TGTGCCATCAGTGACCAAGCAGGGGGCGCAGAGCAGTACTTC
NA	TRBJ1-5	TRBV5-5	NA	CASSLGSSGNQPQHF	TGTGCCAGCAGCTTGGGGAGTAGTGGCAATCAGCCCCAGCATTTT
TRBD2	TRBJ2-1	TRBV12-3/TRBV12-4	many	CASRTSGVYNEQFF	TGTGCCAGCAGAACTAGCGGGGTGTACAATGAGCAGTTCTTC
NA	TRBJ1-1	TRBV13	NA	CASSLISVNTEAFF	TGTGCCAGCAGCTTAATCAGCGTGAACACTGAAGCTTTCTTT
NA	TRBJ1-5	TRBV7-7	NA	CASRLIPPQHF	TGTGCTAGCCGCCTAATACCGCCCCAGCATTTT
TRBD2	TRBJ2-7	TRBV20-1	NA	CSARNPTGTRVCEQYF	TGCAGTGCCAGAAACCCTACCGGGACTAGGGTCTGCGAGCAGTACTTC
TRBD2	TRBJ2-5	TRBV19	NA	CASIGTSGGTETQYF	TGTGCCAGTATTGGGACTAGCGGGGGTACGGAGACCCAGTACTTC
NA	TRBJ1-1	TRBV6-5	many	CASSYPVGEAFF	TGTGCCAGCAGTTACCCCGTGGGTGAAGCTTTCTTT
NA	TRBJ1-1	TRBV20-1	few	CSAAHRVFTEAFF	TGCAGTGCGGCACACAGGGTGTTCACTGAAGCTTTCTTT
TRBD2	TRBJ2-1	TRBV20-1	NA	CSATHSGVPYNEQFF	TGCAGTGCTACGCATAGCGGGGTTCCCTACAATGAGCAGTTCTTC
NA	TRBJ2-7	TRBV10-3	NA	CAISEPTGGRASYEQYF	TGTGCCATCAGTGAACCGACTGGTGGGCGGGCCTCCTACGAGCAGTACTTC
TRBD2	TRBJ2-2	TRBV7-1	NA	CASSSDGLAGGTNTGELFF	TGTGCCAGCAGCTCAGACGGACTAGCGGGGGGCACGAACACCGGGGAGCTGTTTTTT
TRBD2	TRBJ2-5	TRBV7-9	many	CASSLARGGGAGFSETQYF	TGTGCCAGCAGCTTAGCCAGGGGCGGGGGGGCCGGCTTCAGCGAGACCCAGTACTTC
NA	TRBJ1-3	TRBV3-1	few	CASRTTDRPGNTIYF	TGTGCCAGCAGGACAACAGACAGACCTGGAAACACCATATATTTT
TRBD1	TRBJ2-1	TRBV10-3	few	CASSRLTGGSYNEQFF	TGTGCCAGCAGCCGACTCACAGGGGGGTCCTACAATGAGCAGTTCTTC
NA	TRBJ2-7	TRBV20-1	NA	CSAGAVGWSYEQYF	TGCAGTGCTGGGGCTGTGGGTTGGTCCTACGAGCAGTACTTC
TRBD1	TRBJ1-5	TRBV10-3	NA	CALSQGTARGNQPQHF	TGTGCCCTCAGTCAGGGGACAGCGAGGGGCAATCAGCCCCAGCATTTT
NA	TRBJ2-5	TRBV7-8	NA	CASSEDRETQYF	TGTGCCAGCAGCGAGGACCGGGAGACCCAGTACTTC
NA	TRBJ1-1	TRBV18	many	CASSPPKGREKNTEAFF	TGTGCCAGCTCACCACCGAAGGGGCGCGAAAAGAACACTGAAGCTTTCTTT
NA	TRBJ1-1	TRBV2	NA	CASSEARGSNTEAFF	TGTGCCAGCAGTGAGGCCCGGGGCAGCAACACTGAAGCTTTCTTT
TRBD2	TRBJ2-5	TRBV4-1	many	CASSQEASGETQYF	TGCGCCAGCAGCCAAGAGGCTAGCGGAGAGACCCAGTACTTC
TRBD1	TRBJ1-2	TRBV13	many	CASSLGGGGFPGYTF	TGTGCCAGCAGCTTAGGTGGAGGGGGCTTCCCTGGCTACACCTTC
NA	TRBJ1-1	TRBV7-2	NA	CASSIAKGLGTEAFF	TGTGCCAGTAGTATAGCTAAGGGGTTGGGCACTGAAGCTTTCTTT
TRBD2	TRBJ2-3	TRBV29-1	NA	CSVVAGVADTQYF	TGCAGCGTTGTTGCGGGAGTGGCAGATACGCAGTATTTT
TRBD2	TRBJ2-3	TRBV20-1	NA	CSARTSGPSTDTQYF	TGCAGTGCAAGGACTAGCGGACCTAGCACAGATACGCAGTATTTT
NA	TRBJ2-1	TRBV4-1	many	CASSQELGNEQFF	TGCGCCAGCAGCCAAGAGCTCGGTAATGAGCAGTTCTTC
TRBD2	TRBJ2-2	TRBV5-1	NA	CASSWTSDSTGELFF	TGCGCCAGCAGCTGGACTAGCGATAGCACCGGGGAGCTGTTTTTT
TRBD2	TRBJ2-5	TRBV6-2/TRBV6-3	once	CASSPGLAGDHEQETQYF	TGTGCCAGCAGCCCCGGACTAGCGGGAGATCATGAACAAGAGACCCAGTACTTC
NA	TRBJ2-7	TRBV20-1	once	CSSRDGAYEQYF	TGCAGCAGCCGGGACGGAGCCTACGAGCAGTACTTC
NA	TRBJ2-7	TRBV20-1	NA	CSARGAGHEQYF	TGCAGTGCTAGGGGGGCAGGCCACGAGCAGTACTTC
NA	TRBJ1-1	TRBV4-1	NA	CASSHPYEVQGQNTEAFF	TGCGCCAGCAGCCATCCCTATGAGGTGCAGGGACAGAACACTGAAGCTTTCTTT
TRBD1	TRBJ1-1	TRBV29-1	NA	CSGGRDRGRVEAFF	TGCAGCGGAGGTCGGGACAGGGGGCGGGTTGAAGCTTTCTTT
TRBD2	TRBJ2-7	TRBV15	once	CATSRDRGIAGVRDEQYF	TGTGCCACCAGCAGAGATAGAGGAATAGCGGGAGTACGCGACGAGCAGTACTTC
NA	TRBJ2-3	TRBV20-1	many	CSALGDTQYF	TGCAGTGCTTTAGGCGATACGCAGTATTTT
NA	TRBJ1-4	TRBV12-3/TRBV12-4	NA	CASSLRGEGRKLFF	TGTGCCAGCAGTTTAAGAGGGGAGGGACGGAAACTGTTTTTT
TRBD1	TRBJ1-1	TRBV2	many	CASSESLGQGAPNTEAFF	TGTGCCAGCAGTGAATCACTTGGGCAGGGGGCCCCGAACACTGAAGCTTTCTTT
NA	TRBJ1-6	TRBV7-9	NA	CASSFRADPGSPLHF	TGTGCCAGCAGCTTCCGGGCCGACCCGGGTTCACCCCTCCACTTT
NA	TRBJ2-7	TRBV9	many	CASSVGRGKTYEQYF	TGTGCCAGCAGCGTAGGCAGGGGAAAGACCTACGAGCAGTACTTC
NA	TRBJ2-1	TRBV7-2	few	CASSLGPLQARYNEQFF	TGTGCCAGCAGCTTAGGGCCCCTACAGGCTCGGTACAATGAGCAGTTCTTC
NA	TRBJ2-1	TRBV7-9	many	CASSTDRASYNEQFF	TGTGCCAGCAGCACCGACAGAGCCTCCTACAATGAGCAGTTCTTC
NA	TRBJ2-3	TRBV19	NA	CASIKPNTDTQYF	TGTGCCAGTATAAAACCAAACACAGATACGCAGTATTTT
NA	TRBJ2-2	TRBV12-3/TRBV12-4	many	CASSWGLGELFF	TGTGCCAGCAGTTGGGGTCTGGGGGAGCTGTTTTTT
TRBD2	TRBJ2-3	TRBV7-1	NA	CASSSYFSFTSGGRDTQYF	TGTGCCAGCAGCTCTTACTTCTCCTTTACTAGCGGGGGAAGAGATACGCAGTATTTT